Listed below are T cell receptor beta chains from one sample, sequenced in a study of blood T cell repertoires in COVID-19. Profiled with immunoSEQ multiplex PCR; TCRdb holds only in-frame clones, not every one. Among 230,000 or so clones listed, more than 70% were seen once. The sample comprised PBMCs or T cells enriched from blood (not recorded which). The receptors were sampled from a woman in her 40s with acute COVID-19. Each CDR3 is given without its conserved first and last residue. Only some rows state a clone size, as once, few, many or a class for expanded clones.

CDR3aa,abundance,v_gene,j_gene
ASSTSGSNEQF,-,TRBV19,TRBJ2-1
ASSLQGEGNQPQH,-,TRBV5-1,TRBJ1-5
AIRRDSGTGELF,-,TRBV6-5,TRBJ2-2
ASSPGTGGLQPQH,-,TRBV27,TRBJ1-5
SVRGQMNTEAF,-,TRBV29-1,TRBJ1-1
SAEPTGSNYGYT,-,TRBV29-1,TRBJ1-2
ASSPLSGNTGELF,-,TRBV7-2,TRBJ2-2
ASSQVSGPTSGANVLT,-,TRBV4-3,TRBJ2-6
ASTSAGRETQY,-,TRBV2,TRBJ2-5
ASNRGQGGIYGYT,-,TRBV19,TRBJ1-2
ASSQDVVAGGYEQY,-,TRBV4-3,TRBJ2-7
ASSFSPSSNQPQH,-,TRBV5-6,TRBJ1-5
ASSQDRTGNTEAF,-,TRBV4-2,TRBJ1-1
SVFGTGKKRPLH,medium-sized,TRBV29-1,TRBJ1-6
ASSQDFGRVYEQY,-,TRBV4-3,TRBJ2-7
ASSQDLGGSPYEQY,-,TRBV4-3,TRBJ2-7
ASSPPGGRRTEAF,-,TRBV18,TRBJ1-1
SVGQGVNYGYT,-,TRBV29-1,TRBJ1-2
ASSPPGPPGDSPLH,-,TRBV7-9,TRBJ1-6
ASSLSSGSLTDTQY,-,TRBV12-1,TRBJ2-3
ASSERTGNGYT,-,TRBV2,TRBJ1-2
ASSLALASGELF,-,TRBV5-1,TRBJ2-2
ASSPQFRGNEKLF,once,TRBV19,TRBJ1-4
ASSVGEGQGVSQPQH,-,TRBV9,TRBJ1-5
ASSPARTGPDTGELF,-,TRBV18,TRBJ2-2
SVGSAREQY,-,TRBV29-1,TRBJ2-7
ASSSGIYNEQF,few,TRBV6-2/TRBV6-3,TRBJ2-1
ASSGRQGPTSGSGEQF,once,TRBV9,TRBJ2-1
ASSHGLAGGSEQF,once,TRBV5-1,TRBJ2-1
ASSQELPGGATNYGYT,-,TRBV4-1,TRBJ1-2
ASSLTPGSGRATDTQY,-,TRBV27,TRBJ2-3
ASSQDLRGHNSYEQY,-,TRBV4-2,TRBJ2-7
ASSPGQGSYEQY,-,TRBV5-1,TRBJ2-7
ASSLTGILNYGYT,-,TRBV28,TRBJ1-2
ASSQGVIAGETQY,-,TRBV4-3,TRBJ2-5
AISEWASTDTQY,-,TRBV10-3,TRBJ2-3
ASSLRTGYGYT,few,TRBV4-3,TRBJ1-2
ASSLAQGIRGSGYT,-,TRBV7-8,TRBJ1-2
ASSLGQKNTEAF,-,TRBV27,TRBJ1-1
ASTSTGGFEKLF,-,TRBV19,TRBJ1-4
ASSLSPSTDTQY,-,TRBV9,TRBJ2-3
ASSGGGAPGEQF,once,TRBV2,TRBJ2-1
ASSPGGEKLF,-,TRBV5-1,TRBJ1-4
ASSVGTGGSGELF,-,TRBV5-4,TRBJ2-2
ASSVGVGSGDQF,-,TRBV9,TRBJ2-1
ASLRNTEAF,-,TRBV6-5,TRBJ1-1
ASSQDPVSYNEQF,-,TRBV3-1/TRBV3-2,TRBJ2-1
SVETTNTQY,-,TRBV29-1,TRBJ2-3
ASSLELGGRLNEQY,-,TRBV11-2,TRBJ2-7